A selection of T cell receptor beta chains follows, all from one sample in a study of CD4+ T cells in melanoma. Clones were read by immunoSEQ multiplex PCR, and TCRdb kept only the in-frame ones, dropping some. Of around 10,000 clones listed, around 67% were seen once; the top ten hold 9.5% to 11%. The sample comprised cells from a culture (not recorded whether cultured in vitro). The receptors were sampled from a human donor with melanoma. CDR3s include the opening cysteine and the closing phenylalanine or tryptophan. Fields, in order: V gene, D gene, clone size, J gene, CDR3 protein, CDR3 DNA. D genes are given only for firm matches. Part of the rows lack a size; the others show once, few, many or a class for expanded clones.

v_call: TRBV7-3
d_call: .
clone_size: .
j_call: TRBJ1-1
cdr3_aa: CASSLPDSGPAEAFF
cdr3_nt: TGTGCCAGCAGCTTACCGGACTCAGGCCCAGCTGAAGCTTTCTTT

v_call: TRBV11-2
d_call: .
clone_size: few
j_call: TRBJ1-2
cdr3_aa: CASSFMDKGNYGYTF
cdr3_nt: TGTGCCAGCAGCTTCATGGACAAGGGGAACTATGGCTACACCTTC

v_call: TRBV27
d_call: .
clone_size: .
j_call: TRBJ2-1
cdr3_aa: CASSPYPTTVLYSSREQFF
cdr3_nt: TGTGCCAGCAGCCCATACCCGACGACAGTCCTCTACTCGTCGCGGGAGCAGTTCTTC

v_call: TRBV5-1
d_call: TRBD2
clone_size: .
j_call: TRBJ2-7
cdr3_aa: CASSTPAGGSYEQYF
cdr3_nt: TGCGCCAGCAGCACTCCGGCGGGGGGCTCCTACGAGCAGTACTTC

v_call: TRBV30
d_call: .
clone_size: .
j_call: TRBJ1-2
cdr3_aa: CAWSHSGHRFRGYTF
cdr3_nt: TGTGCCTGGAGTCACTCAGGGCATCGCTTTAGGGGCTACACCTTC

v_call: TRBV19
d_call: .
clone_size: .
j_call: TRBJ1-3
cdr3_aa: CASSIAGSRSGNTIYF
cdr3_nt: TGTGCCAGTAGTATAGCGGGATCCCGCTCTGGAAACACCATATATTTT

v_call: TRBV23-1
d_call: .
clone_size: .
j_call: TRBJ1-1
cdr3_aa: CASSMEGTEAFF
cdr3_nt: TGCGCCAGCTCTATGGAGGGCACTGAAGCTTTCTTT

v_call: TRBV5-4
d_call: .
clone_size: .
j_call: TRBJ1-2
cdr3_aa: CASSQDIRDTRHGYTF
cdr3_nt: TGTGCCAGCAGCCAAGATATCCGGGACACACGTCATGGCTACACCTTC

v_call: TRBV5-1
d_call: .
clone_size: .
j_call: TRBJ2-7
cdr3_aa: CASSWGLASYEQYF
cdr3_nt: TGCGCCAGCAGCTGGGGACTGGCCTCCTACGAGCAGTACTTC

v_call: TRBV4-1
d_call: TRBD2
clone_size: .
j_call: TRBJ2-3
cdr3_aa: CASSQAAGGRADTQYF
cdr3_nt: TGCGCCAGCAGCCAAGCTGCGGGGGGGCGGGCAGATACGCAGTATTTT

v_call: TRBV5-4
d_call: .
clone_size: .
j_call: TRBJ1-2
cdr3_aa: CASSLEVGAANYGYTF
cdr3_nt: TGTGCCAGCAGCTTGGAAGTTGGGGCCGCCAACTATGGCTACACCTTC

v_call: TRBV7-9
d_call: .
clone_size: .
j_call: TRBJ1-5
cdr3_aa: CASSLELNQPQHF
cdr3_nt: TGTGCCAGCAGCTTGGAACTTAATCAGCCCCAGCATTTT

v_call: TRBV30
d_call: .
clone_size: .
j_call: TRBJ2-4
cdr3_aa: CAWSTFPVSKNIQYF
cdr3_nt: TGTGCCTGGAGTACGTTTCCAGTCTCCAAAAACATTCAGTACTTC

v_call: TRBV7-2
d_call: TRBD2
clone_size: .
j_call: TRBJ2-7
cdr3_aa: CASSSGLAGAYEQYF
cdr3_nt: TGTGCCAGCAGCTCCGGACTAGCGGGGGCATACGAGCAGTACTTC

v_call: TRBV25-1
d_call: .
clone_size: .
j_call: TRBJ2-7
cdr3_aa: CASSDLYEQYF
cdr3_nt: TGTGCCAGCAGTGATCTCTACGAGCAGTACTTC

v_call: TRBV10-2
d_call: TRBD1
clone_size: .
j_call: TRBJ1-4
cdr3_aa: CASRPLQGAREKLFF
cdr3_nt: TGCGCCAGCAGGCCTCTACAGGGGGCTCGGGAAAAACTGTTTTTT

v_call: TRBV5-1
d_call: TRBD2
clone_size: .
j_call: TRBJ2-7
cdr3_aa: CASSREGNSYEQYF
cdr3_nt: TGCGCCAGCAGCCGGGAGGGAAACAGTTACGAGCAGTACTTC